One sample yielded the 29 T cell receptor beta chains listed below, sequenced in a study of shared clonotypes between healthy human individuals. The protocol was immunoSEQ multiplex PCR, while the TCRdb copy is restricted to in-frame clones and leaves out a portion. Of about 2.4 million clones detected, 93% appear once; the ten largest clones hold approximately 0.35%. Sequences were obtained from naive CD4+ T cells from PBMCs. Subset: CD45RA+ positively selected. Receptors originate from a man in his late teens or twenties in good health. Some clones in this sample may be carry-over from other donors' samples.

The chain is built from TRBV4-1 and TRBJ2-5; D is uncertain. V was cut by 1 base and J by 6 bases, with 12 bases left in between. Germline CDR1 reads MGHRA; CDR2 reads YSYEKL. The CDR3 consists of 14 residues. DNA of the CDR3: TGCGCCAGCAGCCAAGGGGTAGCCGTGAAGACCCAGTACTTC. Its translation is CASSQGVAVKTQYF.

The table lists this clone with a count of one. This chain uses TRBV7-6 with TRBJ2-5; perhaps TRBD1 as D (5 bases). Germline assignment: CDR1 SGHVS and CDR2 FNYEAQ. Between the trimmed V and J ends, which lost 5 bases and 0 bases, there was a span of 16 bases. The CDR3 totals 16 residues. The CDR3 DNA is TGTGCCAGCAGCCGTCCGGGTTTCAGGGACCAAGAGACCCAGTACTTC. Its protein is CASSRPGFRDQETQYF. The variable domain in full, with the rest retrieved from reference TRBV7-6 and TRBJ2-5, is GAGVSQSPRYKVTKRGQDVALRCDPISGHVSLYWYRQALGQGPEFLTYFNYEAQQDKSGLPNDRFSAERPEGSISTLTIQRTEQRDSAMYRCASSRPGFRDQETQYFGPGTRLLVL.

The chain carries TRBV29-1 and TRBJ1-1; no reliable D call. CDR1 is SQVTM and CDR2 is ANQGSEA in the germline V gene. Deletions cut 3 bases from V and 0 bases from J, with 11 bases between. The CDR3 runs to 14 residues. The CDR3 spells CSVERQLMNTEAFF. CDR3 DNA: TGCAGCGTTGAGCGGCAGCTCATGAACACTGAAGCTTTCTTT.

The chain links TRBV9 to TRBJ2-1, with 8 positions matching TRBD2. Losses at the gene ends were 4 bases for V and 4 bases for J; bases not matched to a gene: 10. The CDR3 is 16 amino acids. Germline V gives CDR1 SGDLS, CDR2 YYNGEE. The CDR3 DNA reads TGTGCCAGCAGCCCCTCCACTAGCGGACTATACAATGAGCAGTTCTTC. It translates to CASSPSTSGLYNEQFF.

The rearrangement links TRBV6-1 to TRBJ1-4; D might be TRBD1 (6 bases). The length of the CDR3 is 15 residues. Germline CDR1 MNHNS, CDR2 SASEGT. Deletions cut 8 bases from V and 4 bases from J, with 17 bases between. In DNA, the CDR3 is TGTGCCAGCGATAGAACGGGGGCAGATAATGAAAAACTGTTTTTT. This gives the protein CASDRTGADNEKLFF.

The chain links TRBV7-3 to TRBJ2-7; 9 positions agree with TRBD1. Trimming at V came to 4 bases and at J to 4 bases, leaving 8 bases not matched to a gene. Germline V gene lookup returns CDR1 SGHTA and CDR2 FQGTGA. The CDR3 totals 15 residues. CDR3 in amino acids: CASSSSGTGRYEQYF. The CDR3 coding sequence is TGTGCCAGCAGCTCGTCCGGGACAGGGCGTTACGAGCAGTACTTC.

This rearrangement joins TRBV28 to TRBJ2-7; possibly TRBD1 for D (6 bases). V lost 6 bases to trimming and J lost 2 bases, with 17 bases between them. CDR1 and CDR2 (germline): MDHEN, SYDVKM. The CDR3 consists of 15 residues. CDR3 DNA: TGTGCCAGCAGCCGAATGAAGGGGACAACCTACGAGCAGTACTTC. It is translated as CASSRMKGTTYEQYF.

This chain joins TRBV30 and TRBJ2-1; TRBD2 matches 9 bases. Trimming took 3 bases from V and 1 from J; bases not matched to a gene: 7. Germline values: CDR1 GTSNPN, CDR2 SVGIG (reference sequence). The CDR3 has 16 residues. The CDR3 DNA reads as TGTGCCTGGAGATTTAATAGCGGGAGTTCCTACAATGAGCAGTTCTTC. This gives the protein CAWRFNSGSSYNEQFF.

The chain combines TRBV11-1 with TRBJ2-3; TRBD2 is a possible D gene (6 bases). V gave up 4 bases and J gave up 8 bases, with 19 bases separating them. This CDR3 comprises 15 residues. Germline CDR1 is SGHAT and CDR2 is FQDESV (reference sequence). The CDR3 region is CASSYRGTHPITQYF. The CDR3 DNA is TGTGCCAGCAGCTACCGCGGGACTCATCCGATTACGCAGTATTTT.

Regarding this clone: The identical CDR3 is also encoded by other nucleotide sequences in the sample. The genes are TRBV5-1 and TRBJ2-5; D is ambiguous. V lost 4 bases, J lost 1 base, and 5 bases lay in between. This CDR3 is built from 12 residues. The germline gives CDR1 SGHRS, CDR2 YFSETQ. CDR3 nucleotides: TGCGCCAGCAGCCTACTCCAAGAGACCCAGTACTTC. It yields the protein CASSLLQETQYF.

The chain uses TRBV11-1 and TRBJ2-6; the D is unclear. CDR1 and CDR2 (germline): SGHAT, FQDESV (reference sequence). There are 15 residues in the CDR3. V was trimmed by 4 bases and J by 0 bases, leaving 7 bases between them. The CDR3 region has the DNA TGTGCCAGCAGCTCCGGGTTCTCTGGGGCCAACGTCCTGACTTTC. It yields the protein CASSSGFSGANVLTF.

CDR3 sequence reads: CASSDVTGAYEQYF. DNA of the CDR3: TGTGCCAGCAGTGACGTGACGGGGGCCTACGAGCAGTACTTC. The chain carries TRBV28 and TRBJ2-7; D is perhaps TRBD2 (6 bases). The V and J ends lost 5 bases and 2 bases respectively, with 13 bases between them. CDR1 is MDHEN, CDR2 SYDVKM, per germline. The length of the CDR3 is 14 residues.

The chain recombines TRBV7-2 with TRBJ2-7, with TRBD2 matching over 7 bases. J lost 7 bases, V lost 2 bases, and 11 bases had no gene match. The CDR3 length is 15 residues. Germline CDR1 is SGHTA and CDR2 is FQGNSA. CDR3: CASSLSSLGGSEQYF. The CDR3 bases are TGTGCCAGCAGCTTAAGTTCTCTGGGCGGGAGTGAGCAGTACTTC.

The CDR3 is CASSLGWGTGPFEAFF. The CDR3 nucleotides are TGTGCCAGCAGCTTAGGGTGGGGGACAGGGCCCTTTGAAGCTTTCTTT. The chain employs TRBV7-9 and TRBJ1-1; 9 bases fit TRBD1. This CDR3 has 16 residues. Trimming removed 1 base from V and 7 bases from J; junction bases left unmatched: 10. Germline loops: CDR1 SEHNR, CDR2 FQNEAQ (reference sequence).

The CDR3 DNA follows: TGCAGCCTCGGGGCGGGGAACACCTACAATGAGCAGTTCTTC. This codes for CSLGAGNTYNEQFF. The rearrangement uses TRBV29-1 and TRBJ2-1; TRBD2 is a possible D gene (6 bases). V was cut by 8 bases and J by 2 bases, with 16 bases left in between. Looked up from germline, CDR1 is SQVTM and CDR2 is ANQGSEA. The CDR3 extends over 14 amino acids.

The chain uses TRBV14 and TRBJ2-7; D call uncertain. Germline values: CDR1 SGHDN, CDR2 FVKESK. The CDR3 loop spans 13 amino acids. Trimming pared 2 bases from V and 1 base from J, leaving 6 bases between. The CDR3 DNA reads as TGTGCCAGCAGCCAATGGGATTCCTACGAGCAGTACTTC. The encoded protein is CASSQWDSYEQYF.

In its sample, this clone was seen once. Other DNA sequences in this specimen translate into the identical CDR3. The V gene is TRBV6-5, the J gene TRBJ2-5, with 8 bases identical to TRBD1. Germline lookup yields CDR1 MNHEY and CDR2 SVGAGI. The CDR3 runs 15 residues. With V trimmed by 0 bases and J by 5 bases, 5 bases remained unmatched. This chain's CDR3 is CASSYSGTGGETQYF. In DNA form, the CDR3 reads TGTGCCAGCAGTTACTCCGGTACAGGGGGGGAGACCCAGTACTTC.

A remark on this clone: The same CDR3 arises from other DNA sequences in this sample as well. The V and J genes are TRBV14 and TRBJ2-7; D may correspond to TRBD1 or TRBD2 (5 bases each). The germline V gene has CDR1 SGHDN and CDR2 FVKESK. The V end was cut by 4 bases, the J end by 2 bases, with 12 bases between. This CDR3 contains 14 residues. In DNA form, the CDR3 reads TGTGCCAGCAGCCCGGGACGGAGGACCTACGAGCAGTACTTC. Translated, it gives CASSPGRRTYEQYF.

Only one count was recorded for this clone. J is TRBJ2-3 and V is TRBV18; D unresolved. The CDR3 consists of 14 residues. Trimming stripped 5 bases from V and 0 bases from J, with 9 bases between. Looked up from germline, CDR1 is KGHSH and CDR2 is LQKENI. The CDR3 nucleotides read TGTGCCAGCTCATCGCCCTCTAGCACAGATACGCAGTATTTT. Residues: CASSSPSSTDTQYF.

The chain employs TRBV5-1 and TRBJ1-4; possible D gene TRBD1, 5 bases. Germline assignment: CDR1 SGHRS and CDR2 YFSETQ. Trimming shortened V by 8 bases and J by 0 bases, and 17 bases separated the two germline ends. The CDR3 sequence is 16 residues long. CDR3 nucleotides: TGCGCCAGTAAGACTGGGGCAGTTGCAACTAATGAAAAACTGTTTTTT. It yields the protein CASKTGAVATNEKLFF.

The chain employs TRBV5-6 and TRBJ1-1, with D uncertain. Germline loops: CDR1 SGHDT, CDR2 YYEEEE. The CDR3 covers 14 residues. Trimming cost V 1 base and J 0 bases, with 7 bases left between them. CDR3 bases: TGTGCCAGCAGCTTGTGGGTTATGAACACTGAAGCTTTCTTT. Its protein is CASSLWVMNTEAFF.

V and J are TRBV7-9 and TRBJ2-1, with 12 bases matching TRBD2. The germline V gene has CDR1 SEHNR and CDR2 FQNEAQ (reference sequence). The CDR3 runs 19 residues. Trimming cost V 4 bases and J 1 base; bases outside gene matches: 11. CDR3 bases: TGTGCCAGCAGCTCCCCTCCCGGACTAGCGGGAAGTTCCTACAATGAGCAGTTCTTC. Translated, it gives CASSSPPGLAGSSYNEQFF.

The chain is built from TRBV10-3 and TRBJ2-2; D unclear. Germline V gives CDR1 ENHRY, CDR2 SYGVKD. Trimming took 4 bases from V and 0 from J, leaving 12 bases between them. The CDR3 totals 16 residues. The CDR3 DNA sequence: TGTGCCATCAGTGGGTCAGCGCCCCCGAACACCGGGGAGCTGTTTTTT. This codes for CAISGSAPPNTGELFF.

The CDR3 loop is CASSPRLALYQETQYF. The CDR3, as DNA: TGTGCCAGCAGCCCGCGACTAGCGCTCTACCAAGAGACCCAGTACTTC. The chain combines TRBV7-9 with TRBJ2-5; 8 nucleotides agree with TRBD2. After removal of 5 bases from V and 0 bases from J, the junction contained 8 bases not matched to a gene. Per the germline V gene, CDR1 is SEHNR and CDR2 is FQNEAQ (reference sequence). The CDR3 is made up of 16 amino acids.

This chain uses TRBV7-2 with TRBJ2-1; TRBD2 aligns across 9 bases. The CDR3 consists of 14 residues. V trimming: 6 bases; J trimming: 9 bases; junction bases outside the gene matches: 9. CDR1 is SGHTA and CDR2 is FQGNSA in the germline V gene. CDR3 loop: CASSSIAGVGEQFF. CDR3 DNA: TGTGCCAGCAGTTCTATAGCGGGAGTGGGTGAGCAGTTCTTC. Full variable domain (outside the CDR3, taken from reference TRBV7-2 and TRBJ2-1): GAGVSQSPSNKVTEKGKDVELRCDPISGHTALYWYRQSLGQGLEFLIYFQGNSAPDKSGLPSDRFSAERTGGSVSTLTIQRTQQEDSAVYLCASSSIAGVGEQFFGPGTRLTVL.

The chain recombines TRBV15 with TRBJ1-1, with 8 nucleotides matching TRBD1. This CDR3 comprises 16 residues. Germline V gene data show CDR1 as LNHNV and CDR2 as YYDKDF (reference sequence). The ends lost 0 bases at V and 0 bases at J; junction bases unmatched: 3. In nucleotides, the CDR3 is TGTGCCACCAGCAGAGACCAGGGGGCGTTGAACACTGAAGCTTTCTTT. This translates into CATSRDQGALNTEAFF.

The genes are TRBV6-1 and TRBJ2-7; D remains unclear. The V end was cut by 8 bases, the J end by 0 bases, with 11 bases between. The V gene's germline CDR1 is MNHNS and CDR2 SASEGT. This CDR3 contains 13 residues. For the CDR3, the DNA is TGTGCCAGCGTGAAGGATAGCTCCTACGAGCAGTACTTC. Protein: CASVKDSSYEQYF.

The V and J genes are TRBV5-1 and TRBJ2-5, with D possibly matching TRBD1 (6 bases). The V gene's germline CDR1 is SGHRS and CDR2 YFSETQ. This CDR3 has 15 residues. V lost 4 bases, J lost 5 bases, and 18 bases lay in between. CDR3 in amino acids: CASSPGLIRGETQYF. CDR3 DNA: TGCGCCAGCAGCCCCGGCCTTATTAGGGGGGAGACCCAGTACTTC.

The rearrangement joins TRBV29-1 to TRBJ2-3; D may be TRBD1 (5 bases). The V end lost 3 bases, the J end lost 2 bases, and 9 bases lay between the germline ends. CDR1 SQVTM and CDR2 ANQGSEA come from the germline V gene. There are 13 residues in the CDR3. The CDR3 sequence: CSVDRAITDTQYF. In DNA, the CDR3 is TGCAGCGTTGACAGGGCAATCACAGATACGCAGTATTTT.